This T cell receptor beta chain derives from a study of blood T cell repertoires in COVID-19 (dated by TCRdb to 2019 to 2021). With respect to the entire study: The collaborator samples originated in the United States, Italy and Spain and spanned the acute and convalescent phases of COVID-19. The material from the prospective study consisted of cDNA or gDNA derived from T cells, B-cell-depleted T cells, or PBMCs. Subjects who had been exposed to COVID-19, were actively infected with it, or had recovered from it provided the deeply sampled blood TCRbeta repertoires that made up the dataset. A freely available public database, intended as a resource for researchers studying the immune response to SARS-CoV-2, is where the repertoires were released. The samples were drawn from two sources: the first 160 participants of the ongoing ImmuneRACE study, and over 950 subjects contributed by 6 global collaborators. A de-identified subject ID, COVID-19 status, age in years and sex were almost always included in the sample metadata. HLA class I and class II types, where available, came from metadata supplied by the sample provider rather than from assay-based typing. Paper-wide results and their limitations: The amount of clinical and demographic metadata varied by source and participant and was provided uncurated.

The immunoSEQ Assay, a bias-controlled multiplex PCR, was used to amplify TCRbeta CDR3 regions from genomic DNA. Per the source publication's procedure: The number of nucleated cells in each sample was estimated by amplification of reference gene primers within the assay. Sequence reads were collapsed and filtered to measure the absolute abundance of every unique TCRbeta CDR3 rearrangement. For each sample, productive Simpson clonality was calculated as the square root of Simpson's diversity index over productive rearrangements. This is the immuneACCESS table as TCRdb keeps it, with only in-frame sequences that have V and J called. A part of the clones is gone; compared with another copy, unresolved V genes explain less than half, and the rest is unexplained. Clonal size and the V and J genes are those of that table, whereas D and trimming came from the DNA. The sample table records approximately 160,000 clones; 65% to 85% of these occur just once. The top ten hold 9.1% of the sample.

Collaborating institutions collected whole blood in K2EDTA tubes following their own protocols. For TCRbeta analysis, collaborator samples were shipped as frozen whole blood, as isolated PBMCs, or as DNA extracted from either sample type. V and J lose 4 bases and 3 bases, and a span of 13 bases separates them. CDR1 SGHRS and CDR2 YFSETQ were looked up in the germline V gene. The CDR3 measures 15 amino acids from cysteine to phenylalanine. Only the CDR3 portion is preserved as DNA: 45 bases, with reading frame beginning at the first base. Worth noting for this clone: Its antigen is not yet known. Base qualities are not provided; no much larger clone lies one nucleotide away.

The V and J segments used are TRBV5-1 and TRBJ1-4, with the identity of the D gene unclear. The material sequenced was peripheral blood. This receptor was taken from a woman older than 75 with active or convalescent COVID-19. The CDR3 here reads CASSPSTPANEKLFF. The DNA sequence is TGCGCCAGCAGCCCTTCAACCCCAGCTAATGAAAAACTGTTTTTT.